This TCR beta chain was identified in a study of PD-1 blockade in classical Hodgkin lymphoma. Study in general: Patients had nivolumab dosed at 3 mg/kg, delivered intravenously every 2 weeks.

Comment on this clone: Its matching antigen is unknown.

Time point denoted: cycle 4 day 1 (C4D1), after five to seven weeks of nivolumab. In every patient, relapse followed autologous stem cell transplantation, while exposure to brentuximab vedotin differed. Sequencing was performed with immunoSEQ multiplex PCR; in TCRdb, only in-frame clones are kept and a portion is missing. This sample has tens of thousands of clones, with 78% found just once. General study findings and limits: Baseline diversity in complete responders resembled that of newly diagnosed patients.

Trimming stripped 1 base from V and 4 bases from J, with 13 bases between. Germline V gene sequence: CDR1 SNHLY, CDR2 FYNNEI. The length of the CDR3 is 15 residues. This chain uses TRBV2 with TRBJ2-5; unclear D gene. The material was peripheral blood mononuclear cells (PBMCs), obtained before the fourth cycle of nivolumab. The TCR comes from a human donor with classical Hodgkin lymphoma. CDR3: CASSEGVSFGETQYF. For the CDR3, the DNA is TGTGCCAGCAGTGAAGGTGTGTCTTTCGGAGAGACCCAGTACTTC.